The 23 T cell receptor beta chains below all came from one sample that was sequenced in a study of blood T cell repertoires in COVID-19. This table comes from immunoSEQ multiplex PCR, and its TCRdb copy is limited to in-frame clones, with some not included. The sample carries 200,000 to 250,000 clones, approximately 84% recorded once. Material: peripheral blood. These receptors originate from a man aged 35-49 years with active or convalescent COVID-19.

This chain's CDR3 is CASSLLPGQGDEKLFF. The CDR3, as DNA: TGTGCCAGTAGTCTCCTCCCCGGACAGGGGGATGAAAAACTGTTTTTT. The V and J genes are TRBV19 and TRBJ1-4, with TRBD1 matching over 10 bases. The CDR3 contains 16 residues. Germline V gene lookup returns CDR1 LNHDA and CDR2 SQIVND (reference sequence). V gave up 5 bases and J gave up 6 bases; unmatched junction bases: 9. The full variable domain, in which reference TRBV19 and TRBJ1-4 provide the parts outside the CDR3, is DGGITQSPKYLFRKEGQNVTLSCEQNLNHDAMYWYRQDPGQGLRLIYYSQIVNDFQKGDIAEGYSVSREKKESFPLTVTSAQKNPTAFYLCASSLLPGQGDEKLFFGSGTQLSVL.

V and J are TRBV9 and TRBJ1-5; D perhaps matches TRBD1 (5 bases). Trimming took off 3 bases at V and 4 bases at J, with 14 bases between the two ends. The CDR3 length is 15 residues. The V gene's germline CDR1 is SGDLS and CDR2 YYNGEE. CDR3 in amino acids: CASSAQGGRNQPQHF. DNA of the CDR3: TGTGCCAGCAGCGCCCAGGGAGGAAGGAATCAGCCCCAGCATTTT. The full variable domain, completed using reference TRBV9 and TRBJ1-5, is DSGVTQTPKHLITATGQRVTLRCSPRSGDLSVYWYQQSLDQGLQFLIQYYNGEERAKGNILERFSAQQFPDLHSELNLSSLELGDSALYFCASSAQGGRNQPQHFGDGTRLSIL.

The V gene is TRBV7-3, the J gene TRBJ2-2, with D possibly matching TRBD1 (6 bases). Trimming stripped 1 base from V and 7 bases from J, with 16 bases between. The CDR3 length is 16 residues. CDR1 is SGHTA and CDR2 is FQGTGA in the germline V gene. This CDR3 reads CASSLKQGRLGGELFF. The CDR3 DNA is TGTGCCAGCAGCTTAAAACAGGGAAGGTTGGGCGGGGAGCTGTTTTTT.

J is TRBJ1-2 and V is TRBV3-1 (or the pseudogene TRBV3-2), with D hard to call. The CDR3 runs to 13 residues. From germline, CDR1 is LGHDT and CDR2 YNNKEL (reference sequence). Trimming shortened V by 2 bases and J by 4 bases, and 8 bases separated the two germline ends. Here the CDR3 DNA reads TGTGCCAGCAGCCAACTTAGTGGCTATGGCTACACCTTC. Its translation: CASSQLSGYGYTF.

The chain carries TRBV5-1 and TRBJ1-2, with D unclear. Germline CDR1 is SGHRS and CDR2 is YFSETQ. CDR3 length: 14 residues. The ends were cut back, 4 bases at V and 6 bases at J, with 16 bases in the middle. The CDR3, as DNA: TGCGCCAGCAGCCCTCGGACGGGGAATCATGGCTACACCTTC. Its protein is CASSPRTGNHGYTF. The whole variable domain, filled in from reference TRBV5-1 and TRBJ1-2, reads KAGVTQTPRYLIKTRGQQVTLSCSPISGHRSVSWYQQTPGQGLQFLFEYFSETQRNKGNFPGRFSGRQFSNSRSEMNVSTLELGDSALYLCASSPRTGNHGYTFGSGTRLTVV.

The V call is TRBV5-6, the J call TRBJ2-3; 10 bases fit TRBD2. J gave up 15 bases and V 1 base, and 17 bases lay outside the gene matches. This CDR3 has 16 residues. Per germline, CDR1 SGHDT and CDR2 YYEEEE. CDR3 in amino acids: CASSLPPASGGTPIYF. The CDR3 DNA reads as TGTGCCAGCAGCTTGCCCCCGGCTAGCGGGGGTACGCCTATATATTTT.

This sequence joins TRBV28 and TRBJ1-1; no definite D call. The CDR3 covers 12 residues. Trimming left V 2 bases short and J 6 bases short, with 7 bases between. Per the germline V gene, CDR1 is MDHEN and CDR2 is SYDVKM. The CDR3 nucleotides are TGTGCCAGCAGTTTACCGGGAGCTGAAGCTTTCTTT. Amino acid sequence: CASSLPGAEAFF.

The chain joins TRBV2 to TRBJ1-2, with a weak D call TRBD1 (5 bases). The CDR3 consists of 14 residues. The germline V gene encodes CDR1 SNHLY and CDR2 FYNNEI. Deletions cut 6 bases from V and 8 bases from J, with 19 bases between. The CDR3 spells CASSKKQVQRGYTF. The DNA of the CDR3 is TGTGCCAGCAGCAAAAAACAGGTCCAGCGAGGCTACACCTTC.

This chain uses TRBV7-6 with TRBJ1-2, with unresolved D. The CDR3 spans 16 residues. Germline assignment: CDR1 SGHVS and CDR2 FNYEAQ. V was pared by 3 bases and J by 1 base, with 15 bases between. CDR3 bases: TGTGCCAGCAGCTTCGGTGACGCAGGCGATAACTATGGCTACACCTTC. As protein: CASSFGDAGDNYGYTF.

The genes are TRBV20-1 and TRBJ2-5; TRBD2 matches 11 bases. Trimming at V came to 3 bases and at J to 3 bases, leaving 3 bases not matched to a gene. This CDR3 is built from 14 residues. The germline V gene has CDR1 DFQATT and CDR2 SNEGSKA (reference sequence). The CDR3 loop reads CSASRGLAEETQYF. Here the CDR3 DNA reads TGCAGTGCTAGTCGGGGACTAGCGGAAGAGACCCAGTACTTC.

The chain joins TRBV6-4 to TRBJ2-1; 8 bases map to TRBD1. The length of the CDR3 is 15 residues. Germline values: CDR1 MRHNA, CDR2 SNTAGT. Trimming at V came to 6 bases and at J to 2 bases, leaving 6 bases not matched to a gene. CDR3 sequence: CASSPGTGPYNEQFF. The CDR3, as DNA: TGTGCCAGCAGCCCCGGGACAGGACCCTACAATGAGCAGTTCTTC.

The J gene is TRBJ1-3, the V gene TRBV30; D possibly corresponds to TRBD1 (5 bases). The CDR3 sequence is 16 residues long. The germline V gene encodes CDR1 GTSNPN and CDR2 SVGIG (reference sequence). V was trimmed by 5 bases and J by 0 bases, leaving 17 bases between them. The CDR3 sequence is CAWDAVQGISGNTIYF. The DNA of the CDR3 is TGTGCCTGGGACGCCGTGCAGGGCATCTCTGGAAACACCATATATTTT.

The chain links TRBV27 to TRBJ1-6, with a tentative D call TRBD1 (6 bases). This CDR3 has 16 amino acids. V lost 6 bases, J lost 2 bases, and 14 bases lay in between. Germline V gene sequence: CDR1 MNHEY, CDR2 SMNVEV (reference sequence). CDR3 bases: TGTGCCAGCAGCCCAGCGGACAGTACCTATAATTCACCCCTCCACTTT. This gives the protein CASSPADSTYNSPLHF.

The CDR3 DNA is TGTGCCAGCAGCTCAGGTGGGGGCTACACCTTC. Encoded protein: CASSSGGGYTF. The chain joins TRBV7-9 to TRBJ1-2; D is unresolved. There are 11 residues in the CDR3. CDR1 is SEHNR, CDR2 FQNEAQ, per germline (reference sequence). The V and J ends lost 4 bases and 8 bases respectively, with 8 bases between them. The whole variable domain, filled in from reference TRBV7-9 and TRBJ1-2, reads DTGVSQNPRHKITKRGQNVTFRCDPISEHNRLYWYRQTLGQGPEFLTYFQNEAQLEKSRLLSDRFSAERPKGSFSTLEIQRTEQGDSAMYLCASSSGGGYTFGSGTRLTVV.

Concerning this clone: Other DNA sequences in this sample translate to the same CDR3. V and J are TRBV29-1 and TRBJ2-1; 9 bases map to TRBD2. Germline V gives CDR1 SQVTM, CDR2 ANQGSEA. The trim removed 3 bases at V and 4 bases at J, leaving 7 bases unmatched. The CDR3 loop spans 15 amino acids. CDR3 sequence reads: CSVDRGSGSYNEQFF. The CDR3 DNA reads TGCAGCGTTGATAGGGGTAGCGGGAGTTACAATGAGCAGTTCTTC.

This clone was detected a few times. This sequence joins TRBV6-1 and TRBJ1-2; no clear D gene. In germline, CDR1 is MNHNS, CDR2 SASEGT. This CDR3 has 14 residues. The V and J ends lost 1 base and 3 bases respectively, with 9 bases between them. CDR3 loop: CASSEGIQYYGYTF. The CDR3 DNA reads TGTGCCAGCAGTGAAGGAATACAATACTATGGCTACACCTTC.

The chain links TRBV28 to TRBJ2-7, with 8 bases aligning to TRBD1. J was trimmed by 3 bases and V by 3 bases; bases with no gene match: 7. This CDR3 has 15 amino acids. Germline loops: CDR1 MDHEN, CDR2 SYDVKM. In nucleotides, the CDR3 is TGTGCCAGCAGTTTCAGGGACAGGCGACGCTACGAGCAGTACTTC. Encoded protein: CASSFRDRRRYEQYF.

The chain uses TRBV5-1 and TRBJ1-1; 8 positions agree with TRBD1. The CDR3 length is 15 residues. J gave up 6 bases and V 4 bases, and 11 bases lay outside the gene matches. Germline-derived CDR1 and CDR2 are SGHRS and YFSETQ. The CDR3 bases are TGCGCCAGCAGCATCCAGGGGGCGGGGGAGTCTGAAGCTTTCTTT. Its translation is CASSIQGAGESEAFF.

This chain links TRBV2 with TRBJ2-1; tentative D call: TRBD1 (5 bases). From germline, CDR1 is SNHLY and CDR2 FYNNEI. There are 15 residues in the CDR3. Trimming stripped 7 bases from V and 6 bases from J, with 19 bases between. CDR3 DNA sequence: TGTGCCAGCATAAACAGGACGCCCAAAGGCAATGAGCAGTTCTTC. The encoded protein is CASINRTPKGNEQFF.

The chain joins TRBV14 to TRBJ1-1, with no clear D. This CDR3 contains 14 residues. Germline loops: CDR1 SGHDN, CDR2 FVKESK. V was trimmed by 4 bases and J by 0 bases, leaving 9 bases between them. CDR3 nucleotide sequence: TGTGCCAGCAGCCTGGCGGGCGTGAACACTGAAGCTTTCTTT. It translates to CASSLAGVNTEAFF.

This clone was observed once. CDR3 amino acids: CASSQVLEYYEQYF. CDR3 bases: TGCGCCAGCAGCCAAGTTTTAGAGTACTACGAGCAGTACTTC. The chain employs TRBV4-1 and TRBJ2-7, with no clear D. Germline V gives CDR1 MGHRA, CDR2 YSYEKL. The CDR3 sequence is 14 residues long. Trimming took 1 base from V and 3 from J, leaving 10 bases between them.

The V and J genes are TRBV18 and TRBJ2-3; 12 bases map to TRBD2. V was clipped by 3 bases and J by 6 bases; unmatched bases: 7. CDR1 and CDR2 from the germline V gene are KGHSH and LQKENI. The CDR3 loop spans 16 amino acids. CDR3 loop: CASSPLAGGGRDTQYF. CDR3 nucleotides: TGTGCCAGCTCACCGCTAGCGGGAGGGGGCCGCGATACGCAGTATTTT.

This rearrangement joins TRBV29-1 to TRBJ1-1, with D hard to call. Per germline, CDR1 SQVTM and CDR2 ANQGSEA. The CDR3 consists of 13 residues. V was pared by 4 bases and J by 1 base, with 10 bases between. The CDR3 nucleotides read TGCAGCGTTGTCGGCGGGCAGAACACTGAAGCTTTCTTT. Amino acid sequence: CSVVGGQNTEAFF.